Listed here is a single T cell receptor (beta chain). This sample is drawn from a study of blood T cell repertoires in COVID-19. Across the study: There were acute and convalescent COVID-19 samples, and they came from the United States, Italy and Spain.

Original handling: The authors estimated nucleated cell counts from reference gene primer amplification. Assay used: immunoSEQ multiplex PCR; TCRdb lists only in-frame clones, some missing. The D gene and trimming were derived from the DNA, and the V and J assignments and clone size from that table. Of a few hundred thousand clones in the sample, just over 85% were seen once. After removal of 5 bases from V and 3 bases from J, the junction contained 11 bases not matched to a gene. CDR1 and CDR2 (germline): SGHDT, YYEEEE. CDR3 size: 16 residues. The rearrangement joins TRBV5-6 to TRBJ2-7, with TRBD1 matching 10 bases. This TCR came from an elderly man with acute or convalescent COVID-19. The sequenced sample consisted of peripheral blood. CDR3: CASSPVQGQGIYEQYF. The CDR3 DNA reads as TGTGCCAGCAGTCCGGTCCAGGGACAGGGGATCTACGAGCAGTACTTC.